Shown below are 17 T cell receptor beta chains from a single sample sequenced in a study of OX40 agonist ivuxolimab in advanced cancers. Produced via immunoSEQ multiplex PCR; TCRdb's table is partial and in-frame only. The table includes about 86,000 clones, about 90% detected once. This material consisted of CD4+ or CD8+ T cells sorted from blood, taken in a trial of the OX40 agonist ivuxolimab. The receptors shown here come from an adult with an advanced solid tumor such as melanoma, head and neck, liver or kidney cancer.

This rearrangement joins TRBV6-1 to TRBJ1-1; D perhaps matches TRBD1 (6 bases). In germline, CDR1 is MNHNS, CDR2 SASEGT. V gave up 8 bases and J gave up 0 bases, with 16 bases separating them. The CDR3 is 15 residues long. DNA of the CDR3: TGTGCCAGCGTCTTACAGGGAAGCATGAACACTGAAGCTTTCTTT. This gives the protein CASVLQGSMNTEAFF.

The chain employs TRBV11-2 and TRBJ2-2; D is unresolved. CDR1 is SGHAT and CDR2 is FQNNGV in the germline V gene. The CDR3 has 14 amino acids. Deletions cut 2 bases from V and 9 bases from J, with 13 bases between. CDR3 sequence: CASSLNVWCRELFF. CDR3 DNA: TGTGCCAGCAGCTTAAACGTTTGGTGTCGGGAGCTGTTTTTT.

The chain couples TRBV28 to TRBJ2-7; 15 nucleotides align to TRBD2. This CDR3 is 17 amino acids long. V dropped 8 bases and J dropped 0; count of bases not matched to a gene: 8. The germline V gene has CDR1 MDHEN and CDR2 SYDVKM. CDR3 region: CASGPGTSGRFSYEQYF. Written as DNA, the CDR3 is TGTGCCAGCGGACCCGGGACTAGCGGGAGGTTCTCCTACGAGCAGTACTTC.

The V and J genes are TRBV25-1 and TRBJ2-7; D is perhaps TRBD1 (6 bases). The CDR3 has 17 amino acids. The germline V and J ends were trimmed by 4 bases and 3 bases, with 22 bases remaining between them. The V gene's germline CDR1 is MGHDK and CDR2 SYGVNS. The CDR3 protein is CASSGGTSIGAYYEQYF. The CDR3 DNA reads TGTGCCAGCAGTGGGGGGACATCTATTGGTGCTTACTACGAGCAGTACTTC.

The V gene is TRBV7-2, the J gene TRBJ2-7; TRBD2 is a possible D gene (6 bases). V lost 1 base and J lost 0, with 10 bases in between. The CDR3 runs 15 residues. The germline CDR1 and CDR2 sequences are SGHTA and FQGNSA. The CDR3 DNA reads as TGTGCCAGCAGCTTAGAACGGACTACCTCCTACGAGCAGTACTTC. Translating gives CASSLERTTSYEQYF.

The rearrangement links TRBV5-1 to TRBJ2-7, with TRBD2 matching 10 bases. This CDR3 is 15 amino acids long. Per germline, CDR1 SGHRS and CDR2 YFSETQ. Trimming took 4 bases from V and 3 from J; bases not matched to a gene: 7. CDR3 DNA: TGCGCCAGCAGCCCTAATGGACTAGCGGTCTACGAGCAGTACTTC. This sequence encodes CASSPNGLAVYEQYF.

The chain uses TRBV6-5 and TRBJ1-5; perhaps TRBD1 as D (5 bases). The CDR3 covers 13 residues. Germline values: CDR1 MNHEY, CDR2 SVGAGI. V was pared by 6 bases and J by 3 bases, with 9 bases between. The CDR3 DNA sequence: TGTGCCAGCAGACAGGCTTTCAATCAGCCCCAGCATTTT. Residues: CASRQAFNQPQHF.

The genes are TRBV7-3 and TRBJ1-1; D is uncertain. Germline CDR1 SGHTA, CDR2 FQGTGA. The V end lost 6 bases, the J end lost 6 bases, and 17 bases lay between the germline ends. CDR3 length: 14 residues. In DNA, the CDR3 is TGTGCCAGCAGTCAAACCCCCTCACCGTCTGAAGCTTTCTTT. Translation: CASSQTPSPSEAFF.

This rearrangement joins TRBV9 to TRBJ1-3, with D unclear. The V end lost 7 bases, the J end lost 0 bases, and 8 bases lay between the germline ends. This CDR3 is 13 amino acids long. Germline values: CDR1 SGDLS, CDR2 YYNGEE. The CDR3 loop is CASGSSSGNTIYF. CDR3 sequence (DNA): TGTGCCAGCGGGTCAAGCTCTGGAAACACCATATATTTT.

This rearrangement joins TRBV4-1 to TRBJ2-7; possible D gene TRBD1, 6 bases. Germline V lookup: CDR1 MGHRA, CDR2 YSYEKL. This CDR3 is 16 amino acids long. Deletions cut 0 bases from V and 3 bases from J, with 15 bases between. The CDR3 bases are TGCGCCAGCAGCCAAGAGAGCCCTGGGGGCCTCTACGAGCAGTACTTC. Protein sequence: CASSQESPGGLYEQYF.

This rearrangement joins TRBV5-8 to TRBJ2-7; TRBD1 might be the D (5 bases). CDR1 is SGHTS, CDR2 YDEGEE, per germline. The V gene lost 2 bases and the J gene lost 2 bases, with 11 bases spanning the gap. The CDR3 is 14 amino acids. For the CDR3, the DNA is TGTGCCAGCAGCTTAGGTACAGGTACCTACGAGCAGTACTTC. Its protein product is CASSLGTGTYEQYF. Variable domain in full (rest from reference TRBV5-8 and TRBJ2-7): EAGVTQSPTHLIKTRGQQATLRCSPISGHTSVYWYQQALGLGLQFLLWYDEGEERNRGNFPPRFSGRQFPNYSSELNVNALELEDSALYLCASSLGTGTYEQYFGPGTRLTVT.

The CDR3 reads CASSDPGLNYGYTF. As DNA, the CDR3 is TGTGCCAGCAGTGATCCCGGATTAAACTATGGCTACACCTTC. This chain links TRBV25-1 with TRBJ1-2; no reliable D call. The CDR3 length is 14 residues. From germline, CDR1 is MGHDK and CDR2 SYGVNS. Trimming shortened V by 3 bases and J by 2 bases, and 10 bases separated the two germline ends.

The V call is TRBV27, the J call TRBJ2-3; TRBD2 matches 7 bases. CDR1 is MNHEY and CDR2 is SMNVEV in the germline V gene (reference sequence). The CDR3 is 12 amino acids. V lost 10 bases to trimming and J lost 4 bases; unmatched junction nucleotides: 5. The CDR3 coding sequence is TGTGCCACAACTAGCGTAGCAGATACGCAGTATTTT. Translating gives CATTSVADTQYF.

The chain links TRBV13 to TRBJ2-1; D perhaps matches TRBD2 (5 bases). Germline values: CDR1 PRHDT, CDR2 FYEKMQ (reference sequence). V lost 3 bases to trimming and J lost 4 bases, with 7 bases between them. CDR3 size: 13 residues. In DNA form, the CDR3 reads TGTGCCAGCAGCTTTGAGGGATACAATGAGCAGTTCTTC. It is translated as CASSFEGYNEQFF.

The chain is built from TRBV6-6 and TRBJ2-7, with a tentative D call TRBD1 (7 bases). Germline V CDR1 and CDR2: MNHNY, SVGAGI (reference sequence). The germline V and J ends were trimmed by 6 bases and 6 bases, with 21 bases remaining between them. The CDR3 extends over 15 amino acids. CDR3 DNA sequence: TGTGCCAGCAGCCGCCAGGGGGGACAAGGGGGCGAGCAGTACTTC. Its translation is CASSRQGGQGGEQYF.

V gene TRBV11-2 combines with J gene TRBJ2-2, with D uncertain. CDR1 SGHAT and CDR2 FQNNGV come from the germline V gene. The CDR3 covers 12 residues. Trimming took 1 base from V and 12 from J, leaving 9 bases between them. The CDR3 DNA is TGTGCCAGCAGCTTAGGGACCGTTAAGCTGTTTTTT. Protein: CASSLGTVKLFF.

V is TRBV6-4 and J is TRBJ1-1; D is perhaps TRBD1 (5 bases). Trimming removed 3 bases from V and 5 bases from J, with 13 bases in between. CDR3 size: 14 residues. Looked up from germline, CDR1 is MRHNA and CDR2 is SNTAGT. CDR3 protein: CASSETAGRTEAFF. For the CDR3, the DNA is TGTGCCAGCAGTGAGACAGCGGGTCGGACTGAAGCTTTCTTT.